The 6 T cell receptor beta chains in this list originate from one sample, sequenced in a study of regulatory T cells in long-lasting Graves disease. Sequencing libraries for TCR beta were prepared with iRepertoire HTBI primers and Arm-PCR of CDR3 regions. In TCRdb, the multiplex PCR reads were re-called with MiXCR into one record per CDR3 protein. The sample holds 300,000 to 500,000 distinct CDR3 sequences; about 20% are singletons and the top ten take about a fifth. The time point was: persistent/refractory GD, antithyroid drugs over 5 years with positive TRAb. Construction of the TCR library relied on RNA isolated from PBMCs. The source was peripheral blood mononuclear cells (PBMCs), collected when the disease was refractory, from a patient treated with antithyroid drugs. The receptors stem from a female donor with Graves disease.

In this sample, this clonotype turned up many times. The chain employs TRBV12-3 or TRBV12-4 and TRBJ1-1; unclear D gene. V was trimmed by 3 bases and J by 5 bases, leaving 16 bases between them. This CDR3 spans 15 amino acids. The CDR3 nucleotides read TGTGCCAGCAGTTTGACGTCGGGAGTTAGAACTGAAGCTTTCTTT. This sequence encodes CASSLTSGVRTEAFF.

The V and J genes are TRBV28 and TRBJ2-3; possibly TRBD1 for D (6 bases). From germline, CDR1 is MDHEN and CDR2 SYDVKM. Trimming stripped 11 bases from V and 5 bases from J, with 17 bases between. The CDR3 spans 13 residues. Here the CDR3 reads CAGTTAGEDTQYF. Here the CDR3 DNA reads TGTGCCGGGACAACCGCAGGGGAAGATACGCAGTATTTT.

This clonotype turned up a few times. For the CDR3, the DNA is TGCGCCAGCAGCTCGGGACAGCCAATTAATGAAAAACTGTTTTTT. It is translated as CASSSGQPINEKLFF. The chain uses TRBV5-1 and TRBJ1-4, with TRBD1 matching over 7 bases. In germline, CDR1 is SGHRS, CDR2 YFSETQ. The CDR3 consists of 15 residues. V lost 3 bases to trimming and J lost 4 bases; unmatched junction nucleotides: 6.

Many counts were recorded for this clonotype. This chain links TRBV7-9 with TRBJ1-2, with D unresolved. This CDR3 is 14 amino acids long. The V gene's germline CDR1 is SEHNR and CDR2 FQNEAQ (reference sequence). With 5 bases removed from V and 5 bases from J, the gap between germline ends came to 15 bases. CDR3 residues: CASSTVAEAYGYTF. CDR3 sequence (DNA): TGTGCCAGCAGCACCGTAGCCGAGGCTTATGGCTACACCTTC.

V is TRBV7-9 and J is TRBJ2-7, with TRBD2 matching 14 bases. The CDR3 is 14 residues long. Germline V gene lookup returns CDR1 SEHNR and CDR2 FQNEAQ (reference sequence). The ends lost 4 bases at V and 7 bases at J; junction bases unmatched: 3. The CDR3 loop reads CASSSGLAGVEQYF. The CDR3 DNA reads TGTGCCAGCAGCTCGGGACTAGCGGGAGTGGAGCAGTACTTC.

The chain joins TRBV10-3 to TRBJ1-1, with D tentatively TRBD1 (5 bases). Trimming cost V 5 bases and J 4 bases, with 14 bases left between them. The CDR3 contains 14 residues. From germline, CDR1 is ENHRY and CDR2 SYGVKD. The CDR3 region has the DNA TGTGCCATCAGTTTCGGGGGAGATGGCACTGAAGCTTTCTTT. Translated: CAISFGGDGTEAFF.